These T cell receptor beta chains were read from a single sample in a study of T cells after yellow fever vaccination. MiXCR, applied by TCRdb to the 5' RACE reads, yields one record per CDR3 protein. The sample has 300,000 to 400,000 distinct CDR3 sequences, over 5% seen once; the top ten hold over 12%. Sequencing was performed on PBMCs, taken 5 days after the yellow fever booster vaccination. The receptor set was obtained from a man aged 25 to 40 who received the YFV17D yellow fever vaccine. CDR3s include the opening cysteine and the closing phenylalanine or tryptophan. The D gene is left open where the match is weak. Part of the rows lack a size; the others show once, few, many or a class for expanded clones.

.	TRBJ1-3	many	TRBV10-3	CAISAQGQLSPNTIYF	TGTGCCATCAGTGCACAAGGACAGCTATCTCCAAACACCATATATTTT
.	TRBJ1-1	few	TRBV5-1	CASSLPGPEAFF	TGCGCCAGCAGCTTGCCCGGCCCTGAAGCTTTCTTT
.	TRBJ1-4	.	TRBV6-5	CASSYSKGLGEKLFF	TGTGCCAGCAGTTACTCGAAAGGGCTAGGAGAAAAACTGTTTTTT
.	TRBJ1-2	.	TRBV20-1	CSARDWIGDGYTF	TGCAGTGCTAGAGATTGGATAGGGGATGGCTACACCTTT
.	TRBJ1-5	many	TRBV5-1	CASSADGGGYQPQHF	TGCGCCAGCAGCGCGGATGGGGGCGGGTATCAGCCCCAGCATTTT
.	TRBJ2-6	few	TRBV25-1	CASDSSSGANVLTF	TGTGCCAGCGACAGTAGCTCTGGGGCCAACGTCCTGACTTTC
TRBD1	TRBJ2-4	.	TRBV5-8	CASSYGTVAENIQYF	TGTGCCAGCAGTTACGGGACAGTCGCAGAGAACATTCAGTACTTC
.	TRBJ1-2	.	TRBV5-5	CASSPPRSTNYGYTF	TGTGCCAGCAGCCCCCCGAGGAGCACTAACTATGGCTACACCTTC
.	TRBJ1-2	few	TRBV5-1	CASSLDEGGRYGYTF	TGCGCCAGCAGCTTGGATGAGGGGGGGCGATATGGCTACACCTTC
.	TRBJ2-2	.	TRBV24-1	CATSDRDRGNTGELFF	TGTGCCACCAGTGACAGGGACCGGGGGAACACCGGGGAGCTGTTTTTT
.	TRBJ1-1	.	TRBV20-1	CSAIGGLMNTEAFF	TGCAGTGCTATTGGGGGGTTGATGAACACTGAAGCTTTCTTT
.	TRBJ1-2	few	TRBV15	CATSRDGNYGYTF	TGTGCCACCAGCAGAGACGGTAACTATGGCTACACCTTC
TRBD2	TRBJ2-7	few	TRBV7-9	CASSGLAVYEQYF	TGTGCCAGCAGTGGACTAGCGGTATACGAGCAGTACTTC
.	TRBJ2-7	many	TRBV27	CASSLRGPYEQYF	TGTGCCAGCAGTCTAAGAGGACCCTACGAGCAGTACTTC
.	TRBJ1-2	many	TRBV6-2/TRBV6-3	CASSAVQFYGYTF	TGTGCCAGTTCCGCCGTTCAGTTCTATGGCTACACCTTC
.	TRBJ2-2	.	TRBV12-3/TRBV12-4	CAGGGAGELFF	TGTGCGGGGGGAGGAGCCGGGGAGCTGTTTTTT
.	TRBJ1-2	many	TRBV20-1	CSARRADPSGYTF	TGCAGTGCTAGGAGGGCGGATCCCAGTGGCTACACCTTC
.	TRBJ2-7	few	TRBV18	CASSPRGTNSYEQYF	TGTGCCAGCTCACCCCGGGGGACGAACTCCTACGAGCAGTACTTC
.	TRBJ1-2	.	TRBV7-8	CASSLNRAYYGYTF	TGTGCCAGCAGCTTAAACAGGGCTTACTATGGCTACACCTTC
.	TRBJ1-6	.	TRBV27	CASSFTGVGNSPLHF	TGTGCCAGCAGTTTTACAGGAGTTGGGAATTCACCCCTCCACTTT
.	TRBJ1-1	many	TRBV7-2	CASSLVGGAFF	TGTGCCAGCAGCTTAGTGGGCGGGGCTTTCTTT
TRBD1	TRBJ2-3	few	TRBV4-2	CASRTGDGTDTQYF	TGTGCCAGCCGTACAGGGGATGGCACAGATACGCAGTATTTT
TRBD2	TRBJ2-1	few	TRBV6-1	CASYSAERGTLDEQFF	TGTGCCAGCTACTCTGCGGAGCGGGGGACCCTTGATGAGCAGTTCTTC
TRBD2	TRBJ2-1	.	TRBV24-1	CATSDMDTTSGREQFF	TGTGCCACCAGTGATATGGACACGACTAGCGGTCGCGAGCAGTTCTTC
.	TRBJ2-7	.	TRBV20-1	CSAVPPFGANEQYF	TGCAGTGCTGTCCCCCCATTTGGTGCCAACGAGCAGTACTTC
.	TRBJ2-7	few	TRBV7-2	CASSLVWDPPAQYF	TGTGCCAGCAGCTTAGTCTGGGACCCACCGGCGCAGTACTTC
.	TRBJ2-7	.	TRBV5-1	CASSLVDTTGGYEQYF	TGCGCCAGCAGCTTGGTCGACACGACAGGAGGGTACGAGCAGTACTTC
.	TRBJ1-5	many	TRBV5-6	CASSLGLAQPQHF	TGTGCCAGCAGCTTGGGGCTCGCCCAGCCCCAGCATTTT
TRBD1	TRBJ2-7	many	TRBV3-1	CASSTRTGLTYEQYF	TGTGCCAGCAGCACCAGGACAGGACTTACCTACGAGCAGTACTTC
TRBD2	TRBJ2-3	.	TRBV5-1	CASGRSGRGSTDTQYF	TGCGCCAGCGGCCGTAGCGGGAGAGGGAGCACAGATACGCAGTATTTT
TRBD2	TRBJ2-1	many	TRBV9	CASSVSGSSYNEQFF	TGTGCCAGCAGCGTTAGCGGGAGCTCCTACAATGAGCAGTTCTTC
TRBD2	TRBJ2-7	.	TRBV29-1	CSVEDQRGIDEQYF	TGCAGCGTTGAAGATCAGCGGGGTATAGACGAGCAGTACTTC
.	TRBJ2-7	.	TRBV27	CARTLRRGEDGEQYF	TGTGCCAGAACTTTAAGAAGGGGTGAAGATGGCGAGCAGTACTTC
.	TRBJ2-5	few	TRBV5-1	CASSLVVSRETQYF	TGCGCCAGCAGCTTGGTTGTTAGCCGGGAGACCCAGTACTTC
.	TRBJ1-1	.	TRBV19	CASSRAGNTENAEAFF	TGTGCCAGTAGTCGGGCGGGGAACACCGAGAACGCTGAAGCTTTCTTT
.	TRBJ1-3	few	TRBV20-1	CSARPQAVNTIYF	TGCAGTGCTAGGCCTCAGGCAGTAAACACCATATATTTT
.	TRBJ2-1	many	TRBV23-1	CARERQLYNEQFF	TGCGCCAGGGAGCGACAGCTATACAATGAGCAGTTCTTC
.	TRBJ1-6	many	TRBV7-2	CASRGSNNSPLHF	TGTGCCAGCAGAGGCAGTAATAATTCACCCCTCCACTTT
.	TRBJ2-6	few	TRBV13	CASSHRGASGANVLTF	TGTGCCAGCAGCCACAGAGGGGCCTCTGGGGCCAACGTCCTGACTTTC
.	TRBJ1-2	few	TRBV7-9	CASSLVGGGGIVYGYTF	TGTGCCAGCAGCTTAGTAGGCGGAGGAGGAATCGTCTATGGCTACACCTTC
TRBD2	TRBJ2-1	many	TRBV10-3	CAIRPAGSYNEQFF	TGTGCCATCAGGCCAGCGGGATCCTACAATGAGCAGTTCTTC
TRBD2	TRBJ2-7	few	TRBV9	CASSASAGLGYEQYF	TGTGCCAGCAGCGCCTCAGCGGGGCTCGGCTACGAGCAGTACTTC
.	TRBJ1-6	.	TRBV20-1	CSARTGEDSPLHF	TGCAGTGCTAGGACGGGGGAGGATTCACCCCTCCACTTT
.	TRBJ2-1	.	TRBV5-1	CASSLLGQSTYNEQFF	TGCGCCAGCAGCTTGTTAGGACAGAGCACCTACAATGAGCAGTTCTTC
TRBD2	TRBJ2-1	.	TRBV12-3/TRBV12-4	CASSRTSGRVNEQFF	TGTGCCAGCAGCCGGACTAGCGGGAGGGTCAATGAGCAGTTCTTC
TRBD1	TRBJ2-7	.	TRBV12-3/TRBV12-4	CASSETGTGSYEQYF	TGTGCCAGCAGTGAAACCGGGACAGGGAGCTACGAGCAGTACTTC
.	TRBJ1-1	.	TRBV28	CAIGPRHSTEAFF	TGTGCCATCGGCCCCCGGCACAGCACTGAAGCTTTCTTT
.	TRBJ2-3	many	TRBV28	CATPPGSTDTQYF	TGTGCCACCCCCCCGGGTAGCACAGATACGCAGTATTTT
.	TRBJ1-5	few	TRBV7-2	CASSTQTGTGEPQHF	TGTGCCAGCAGCACACAGACGGGGACTGGGGAGCCCCAGCATTTT
TRBD1	TRBJ2-7	.	TRBV7-9	CASSPGGGDEQYF	TGTGCCAGCAGCCCAGGGGGCGGCGACGAGCAGTACTTC
.	TRBJ2-5	many	TRBV5-4	CASSVYRELETQYF	TGTGCCAGCAGCGTCTACAGGGAGTTAGAGACCCAGTACTTC
TRBD2	TRBJ2-3	.	TRBV7-9	CASGLAGPPGADTQYF	TGTGCCAGCGGCTTAGCGGGACCTCCAGGGGCAGATACGCAGTATTTT
.	TRBJ1-1	few	TRBV10-2	CASSGREAEAFF	TGCGCCAGCTCCGGACGGGAAGCTGAAGCTTTCTTT
.	TRBJ2-1	few	TRBV4-1	CASSQGWGGRSYNEQFF	TGCGCCAGCAGCCAAGGGTGGGGCGGCCGATCCTACAATGAGCAGTTCTTC
.	TRBJ2-1	few	TRBV5-1	CASSLGAFQVGNEQFF	TGCGCCAGCAGCTTGGGAGCTTTTCAGGTGGGGAATGAGCAGTTCTTC
.	TRBJ2-3	.	TRBV6-2/TRBV6-3	CASREGIITDTQYF	TGTGCCAGCAGAGAAGGGATAATCACAGATACGCAGTATTTT
.	TRBJ2-3	.	TRBV3-1	CATSKQVRSRRTDTQYF	TGTGCCACCAGCAAGCAGGTCCGTTCGCGCCGCACAGATACGCAGTATTTT
.	TRBJ1-1	once	TRBV29-1	CSCGGVNTEAFF	TGCAGCTGCGGGGGCGTCAACACTGAAGCTTTCTTT
.	TRBJ2-7	few	TRBV27	CASRAQAVDYEQYF	TGTGCCAGCAGGGCCCAAGCGGTAGACTACGAGCAGTACTTC
.	TRBJ2-5	few	TRBV4-2	CASSQDFGRRAQETQYF	TGTGCCAGCAGCCAAGATTTTGGCAGGAGAGCACAAGAGACCCAGTACTTC